This TCR beta chain was recovered during a study of brain T cells in children with intractable seizures. CDR3 length equals 17 residues. The V end lost 0 bases, the J end lost 0 bases, and 15 bases lay between the germline ends. Germline V gene lookup returns CDR1 MGHRA and CDR2 YSYEKL. TCRdb keeps only in-frame clones here, not all; method: immunoSEQ multiplex PCR. The profile shows 55,000 to 80,000 clones, roughly 95% of them singletons. V gene TRBV4-1 combines with J gene TRBJ2-7; D gene uncertain. This receptor was taken from a boy younger than two with focal cortical dysplasia and intractable seizures. Sequences were derived from peripheral blood, sampled at surgery. The CDR3 region has the DNA TGCGCCAGCAGCCAAGATTGGGTGACGGTTAGCTCCTACGAGCAGTACTTC. As protein: CASSQDWVTVSSYEQYF.